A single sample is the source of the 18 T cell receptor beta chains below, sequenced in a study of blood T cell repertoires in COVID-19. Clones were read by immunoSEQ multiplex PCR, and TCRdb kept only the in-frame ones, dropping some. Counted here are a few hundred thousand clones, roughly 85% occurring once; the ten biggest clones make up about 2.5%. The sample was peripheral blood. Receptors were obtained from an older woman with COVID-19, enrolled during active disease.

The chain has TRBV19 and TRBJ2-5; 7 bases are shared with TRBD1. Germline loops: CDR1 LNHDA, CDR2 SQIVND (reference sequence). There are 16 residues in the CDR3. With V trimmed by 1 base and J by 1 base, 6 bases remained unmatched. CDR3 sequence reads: CASSIAGTVGQETQYF. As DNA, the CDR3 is TGTGCCAGTAGTATAGCTGGGACAGTTGGCCAAGAGACCCAGTACTTC.

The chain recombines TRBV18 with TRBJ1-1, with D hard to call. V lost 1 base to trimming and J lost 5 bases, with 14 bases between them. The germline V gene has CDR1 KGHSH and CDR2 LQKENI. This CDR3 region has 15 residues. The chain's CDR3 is CASSPRASGDTEAFF. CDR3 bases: TGTGCCAGCTCACCACGGGCCTCCGGGGATACTGAAGCTTTCTTT.

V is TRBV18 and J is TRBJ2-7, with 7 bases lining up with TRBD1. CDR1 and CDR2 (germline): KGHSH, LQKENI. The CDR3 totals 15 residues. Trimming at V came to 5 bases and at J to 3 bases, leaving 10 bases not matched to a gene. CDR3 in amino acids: CASSSTGTENYEQYF. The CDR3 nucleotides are TGTGCCAGCTCATCAACCGGGACAGAGAACTACGAGCAGTACTTC.

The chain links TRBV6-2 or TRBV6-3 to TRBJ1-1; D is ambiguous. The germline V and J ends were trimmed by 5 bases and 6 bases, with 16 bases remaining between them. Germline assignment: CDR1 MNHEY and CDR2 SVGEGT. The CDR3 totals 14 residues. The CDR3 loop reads CASSTPWQAPEAFF. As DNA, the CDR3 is TGTGCCAGCAGTACCCCATGGCAGGCCCCTGAAGCTTTCTTT.

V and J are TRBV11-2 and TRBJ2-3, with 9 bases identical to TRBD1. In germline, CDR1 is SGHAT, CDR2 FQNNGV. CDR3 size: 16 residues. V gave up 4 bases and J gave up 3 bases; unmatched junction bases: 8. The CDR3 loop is CASSWGDRVLTDTQYF. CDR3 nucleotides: TGTGCCAGCAGCTGGGGGGACAGGGTACTTACAGATACGCAGTATTTT.

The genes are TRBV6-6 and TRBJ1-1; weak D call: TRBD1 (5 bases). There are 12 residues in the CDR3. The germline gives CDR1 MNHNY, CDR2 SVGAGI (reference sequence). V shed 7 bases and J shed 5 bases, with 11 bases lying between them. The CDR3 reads CASTRTGTEAFF. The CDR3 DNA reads TGTGCCAGCACCAGAACAGGAACTGAAGCTTTCTTT.

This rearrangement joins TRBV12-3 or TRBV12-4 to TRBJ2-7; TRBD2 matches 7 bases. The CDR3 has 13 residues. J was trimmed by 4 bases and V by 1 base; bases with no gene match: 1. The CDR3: CASSLVLAYEQYF. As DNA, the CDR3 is TGTGCCAGCAGTTTAGTACTAGCGTACGAGCAGTACTTC.

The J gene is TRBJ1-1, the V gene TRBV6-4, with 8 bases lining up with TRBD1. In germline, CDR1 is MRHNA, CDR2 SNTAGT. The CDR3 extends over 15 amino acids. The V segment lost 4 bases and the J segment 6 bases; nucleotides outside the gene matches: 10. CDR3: CASSALPGTGAEAFF. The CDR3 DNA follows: TGTGCCAGCAGTGCGCTACCCGGGACAGGCGCTGAAGCTTTCTTT.

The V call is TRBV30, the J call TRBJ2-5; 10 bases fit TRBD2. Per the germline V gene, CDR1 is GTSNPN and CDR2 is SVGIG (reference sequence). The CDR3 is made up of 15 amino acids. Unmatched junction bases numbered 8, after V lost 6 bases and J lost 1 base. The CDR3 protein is CACLTSGRFQETQYF. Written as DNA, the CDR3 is TGTGCCTGCCTGACTAGCGGGCGCTTCCAAGAGACCCAGTACTTC.

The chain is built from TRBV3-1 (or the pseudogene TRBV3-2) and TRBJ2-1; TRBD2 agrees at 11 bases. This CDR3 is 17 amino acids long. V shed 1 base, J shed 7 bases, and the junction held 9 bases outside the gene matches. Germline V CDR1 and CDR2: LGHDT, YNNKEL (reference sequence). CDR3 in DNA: TGTGCCAGCAGCCAAGCTGTTCGGGCTAGCGGGGGGAATGAGCAGTTCTTC. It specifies CASSQAVRASGGNEQFF.

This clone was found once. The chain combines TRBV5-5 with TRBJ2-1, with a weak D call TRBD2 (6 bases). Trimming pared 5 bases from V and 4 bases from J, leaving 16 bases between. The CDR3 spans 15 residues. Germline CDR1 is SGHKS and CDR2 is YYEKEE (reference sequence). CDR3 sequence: CASSSLGGLYNEQFF. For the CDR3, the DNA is TGTGCCAGCAGTTCCCTGGGGGGACTTTACAATGAGCAGTTCTTC.

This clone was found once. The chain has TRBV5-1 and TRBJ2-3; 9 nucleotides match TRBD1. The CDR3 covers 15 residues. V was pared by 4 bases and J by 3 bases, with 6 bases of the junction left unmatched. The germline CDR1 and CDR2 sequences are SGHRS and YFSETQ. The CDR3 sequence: CASSRTGTGTDTQYF. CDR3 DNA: TGCGCCAGCAGCAGAACCGGGACAGGGACAGATACGCAGTATTTT.

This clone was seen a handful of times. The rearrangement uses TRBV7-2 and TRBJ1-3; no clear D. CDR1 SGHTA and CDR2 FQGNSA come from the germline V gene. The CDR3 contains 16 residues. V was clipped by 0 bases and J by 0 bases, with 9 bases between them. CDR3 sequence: CASSLALKSSGNTIYF. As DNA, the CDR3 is TGTGCCAGCAGCTTAGCGCTCAAGAGCTCTGGAAACACCATATATTTT. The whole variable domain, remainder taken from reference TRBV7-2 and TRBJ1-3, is GAGVSQSPSNKVTEKGKDVELRCDPISGHTALYWYRQSLGQGLEFLIYFQGNSAPDKSGLPSDRFSAERTGGSVSTLTIQRTQQEDSAVYLCASSLALKSSGNTIYFGEGSWLTVV.

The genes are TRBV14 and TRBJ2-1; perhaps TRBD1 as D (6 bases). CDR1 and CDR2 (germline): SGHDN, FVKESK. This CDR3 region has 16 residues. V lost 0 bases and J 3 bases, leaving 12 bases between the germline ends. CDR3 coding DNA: TGTGCCAGCAGCCAAGAAACCGGGACAAACTACAATGAGCAGTTCTTC. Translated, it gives CASSQETGTNYNEQFF.

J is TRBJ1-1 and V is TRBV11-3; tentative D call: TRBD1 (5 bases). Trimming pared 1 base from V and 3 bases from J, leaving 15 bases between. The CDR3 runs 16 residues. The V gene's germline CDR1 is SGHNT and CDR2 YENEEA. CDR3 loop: CASSLAGGFQHTEAFF. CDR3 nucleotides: TGTGCCAGCAGCTTAGCTGGGGGGTTTCAGCACACTGAAGCTTTCTTT.

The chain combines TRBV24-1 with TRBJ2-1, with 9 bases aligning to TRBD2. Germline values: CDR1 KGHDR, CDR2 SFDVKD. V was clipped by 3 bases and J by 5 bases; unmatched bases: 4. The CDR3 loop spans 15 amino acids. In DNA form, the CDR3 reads TGTGCCACCAGTGATCAGGGGACTAGCAACAATGAGCAGTTCTTC. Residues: CATSDQGTSNNEQFF.

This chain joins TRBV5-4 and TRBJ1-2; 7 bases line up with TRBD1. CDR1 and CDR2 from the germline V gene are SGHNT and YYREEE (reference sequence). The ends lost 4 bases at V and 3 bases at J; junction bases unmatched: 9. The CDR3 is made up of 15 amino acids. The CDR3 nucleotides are TGTGCCAGCAGCCTCGGACAGGAGAAGTACTATGGCTACACCTTC. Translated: CASSLGQEKYYGYTF.

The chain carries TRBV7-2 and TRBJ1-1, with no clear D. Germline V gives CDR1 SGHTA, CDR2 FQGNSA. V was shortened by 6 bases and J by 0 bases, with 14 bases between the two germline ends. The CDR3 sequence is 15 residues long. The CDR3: CASSAGPPLNTEAFF. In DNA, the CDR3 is TGTGCCAGCAGTGCAGGTCCGCCCCTGAACACTGAAGCTTTCTTT.